The T cell receptor beta chain described here comes from a study of T cell repertoires in cytomegalovirus infection. This clonotype showed up just a few times. What it recognizes is unknown. TCRdb reprocessed the reads with MiXCR, giving one entry per CDR3 protein. Of 750,000 to 950,000 distinct CDR3 sequences listed, almost 30% are singletons. The CDR3 extends over 15 amino acids. CDR1 MNHEY and CDR2 SMNVEV come from the germline V gene (reference sequence). V shed 1 base and J shed 2 bases, with 10 bases lying between them. Sequenced material: cultured CD8+ T cells from PBMCs, taken from culture after CMV antigen stimulation. The TCR was taken from a human donor in good health (CMV status not recorded). Some clones in this sample may be carry-over from other donors' samples. This chain connects TRBV27 to TRBJ2-3; D may correspond to TRBD1 or TRBD2 (5 bases each). In nucleotides, the CDR3 is TGTGCCAGCAGTTTATGGGACCGAGACACAGATACGCAGTATTTT. Its protein product is CASSLWDRDTDTQYF.